These T cell receptor beta chains were read from a single sample in a study of CD8+ T cells in alopecia areata. Some clones are missing from TCRdb's copy, which holds only in-frame ones; the method was immunoSEQ multiplex PCR. The sample holds about 180,000 clones, over 50% seen once. Material: CD4+ T cells sorted from blood, obtained at week 0. Receptors originate from a human donor with alopecia areata. The CDR3 runs from the conserved cysteine through the conserved F or W. A D gene is named only where the DNA matches it firmly.

>.|TRBJ2-7|TRBV14
CASSQGVFYEQYF
TGTGCCAGCAGCCAAGGCGTTTTCTACGAGCAGTACTTC
>.|TRBJ2-3|TRBV7-3
CASSPKRGHTDTQYF
TGTGCCAGCAGCCCCAAGCGGGGACACACAGATACGCAGTATTTT
>.|TRBJ2-7|TRBV25-1
CASSERRGEQYF
TGTGCCAGCAGTGAACGCAGGGGCGAGCAGTACTTC
>TRBD2|TRBJ2-5|TRBV4-1
CASSPRGTSGMETQYF
TGCGCCAGCAGCCCCAGGGGCACTAGCGGCATGGAGACCCAGTACTTC
>TRBD2|TRBJ2-2|TRBV4-1
CASSQLPSGGADGELFF
TGCGCCAGCAGCCAACTGCCTAGCGGGGGGGCGGACGGGGAGCTGTTTTTT
>.|TRBJ1-1|TRBV25-1
CASSESGGQNTEAFF
TGTGCCAGCAGTGAATCGGGAGGGCAGAACACTGAAGCTTTCTTT
>TRBD1|TRBJ2-2|TRBV2
CARGTENTGELFF
TGTGCCAGGGGGACAGAGAACACCGGGGAGCTGTTTTTT
>.|TRBJ1-6|TRBV4-1
CASSQDSGRTSPLHF
TGCGCCAGCAGCCAAGATTCGGGCAGAACTTCACCCCTCCACTTT
>TRBD2|TRBJ2-7|TRBV7-9
CASSQGSGGAGLYEQYF
TGTGCCAGCAGCCAAGGGTCCGGGGGGGCAGGACTGTACGAGCAGTACTTC
>TRBD2|TRBJ2-4|TRBV6-5
CASSREGLAVNIQYF
TGTGCCAGCAGTCGGGAGGGACTAGCGGTTAACATTCAGTACTTC
>.|TRBJ2-5|TRBV5-1
CASSLEVGGETQYF
TGCGCCAGCAGCTTGGAGGTTGGCGGAGAGACCCAGTACTTC
>.|TRBJ2-3|TRBV6-1
CASSEMRGPQATDTQYF
TGTGCCAGCAGTGAAATGCGAGGTCCCCAAGCCACAGATACGCAGTATTTT